Each of the 19 T cell receptor beta chains below was sequenced from the same sample in a study of vaccination and CD4 T cells after COVID-19. This sample's treatment: roughly 10-day PBMC culture with coronavirus spike peptide pools or control peptides (ViraFEST assay). These receptors' targets are unknown. Oncomine TCR Beta short-read sequencing was applied to DNA from cultured CD4+ T cells. TCRdb ran MiXCR on the PCR reads and lists one entry per CDR3 protein. Altogether about 20,000 distinct CDR3 sequences are present, over 35% being singletons, with the ten largest covering 18%. Specimen: CD4+ T cells from blood, cultured in vitro, collected before SARS-CoV-2 vaccination. The origin of the receptors is a human donor who received a COVID-19 vaccine.

This chain joins TRBV20-1 and TRBJ1-4; maybe TRBD1 (5 bases). Trimming took off 5 bases at V and 4 bases at J, with 20 bases between the two ends. The length of the CDR3 is 16 residues. In germline, CDR1 is DFQATT, CDR2 SNEGSKA (reference sequence). CDR3 DNA: TGCAGTGCTCGCCCCTTCATGGGGGAAGATAATGAAAAACTGTTTTTT. Its translation: CSARPFMGEDNEKLFF.

The V gene is TRBV14, the J gene TRBJ2-7; D is unresolved. The CDR3 contains 17 residues. The V gene lost 2 bases and the J gene lost 2 bases, with 19 bases spanning the gap. Germline lookup yields CDR1 SGHDN and CDR2 FVKESK. The DNA of the CDR3 is TGTGCCAGCAGCCAACATAGTTCGGCTACTTTCCCCTACGAGCAGTACTTC. Translating gives CASSQHSSATFPYEQYF. Drawing the rest from reference TRBV14 and TRBJ2-7, the complete variable domain is EAGVTQFPSHSVIEKGQTVTLRCDPISGHDNLYWYRRVMGKEIKFLLHFVKESKQDESGMPNNRFLAERTGGTYSTLKVQPAELEDSGVYFCASSQHSSATFPYEQYFGPGTRLTVT.

V gene TRBV20-1 combines with J gene TRBJ1-6, with D unclear. The CDR3 contains 14 residues. Trimming shortened V by 1 base and J by 3 bases, and 7 bases separated the two germline ends. The germline V gene encodes CDR1 DFQATT and CDR2 SNEGSKA (reference sequence). CDR3 nucleotide sequence: TGCAGTGCTAGAGGGCAGAGCTATAATTCACCCCTCCACTTT. This encodes CSARGQSYNSPLHF.

This clonotype was counted between two and nine times. The V and J genes are TRBV6-1 and TRBJ2-3; no firm D call. V shed 1 base and J shed 4 bases, with 9 bases lying between them. This CDR3 spans 14 amino acids. Germline V gene sequence: CDR1 MNHNS, CDR2 SASEGT. In DNA, the CDR3 is TGTGCCAGCAGTGAAGGAGGACGGTCAGATACGCAGTATTTT. Its protein product is CASSEGGRSDTQYF.

The chain joins TRBV10-1 to TRBJ2-5; 10 bases match TRBD1. CDR1 is WNHNN and CDR2 is SYGVQD in the germline V gene (reference sequence). V lost 0 bases to trimming and J lost 5 bases; unmatched junction nucleotides: 6. The CDR3 totals 16 residues. CDR3 in amino acids: CASSESGTGERETQYF. In nucleotides, the CDR3 is TGCGCCAGCAGTGAGTCCGGGACAGGGGAGAGGGAGACCCAGTACTTC.

This sequence joins TRBV6-1 and TRBJ1-1, with 7 bases lining up with TRBD1. After removal of 8 bases from V and 0 bases from J, the junction contained 12 bases not matched to a gene. The CDR3 runs to 16 residues. Germline-derived CDR1 and CDR2 are MNHNS and SASEGT. CDR3 nucleotide sequence: TGTGCCAGCGGGAACAGGGGAGCAGGAATGAACACTGAAGCTTTCTTT. Translating it yields CASGNRGAGMNTEAFF.

The V and J genes are TRBV20-1 and TRBJ2-3, with D tentatively TRBD1 or TRBD2 (5 bases each). The germline gives CDR1 DFQATT, CDR2 SNEGSKA (reference sequence). Trimming took off 0 bases at V and 5 bases at J, with 9 bases between the two ends. CDR3 size: 13 residues. In DNA, the CDR3 is TGCAGTGCTAGAGAGGGTGGGGGAGATACGCAGTATTTT. Its protein product is CSAREGGGDTQYF.

The chain carries TRBV10-3 and TRBJ2-7; D possibly corresponds to TRBD1 (5 bases). Per germline, CDR1 ENHRY and CDR2 SYGVKD. The CDR3 totals 12 residues. The V and J ends lost 2 bases and 3 bases respectively, with 5 bases between them. The CDR3 is CAISERGYEQYF. The CDR3 coding sequence is TGTGCCATCAGTGAGAGGGGCTACGAGCAGTACTTC.

The chain recombines TRBV29-1 with TRBJ1-2; unclear D gene. Germline V gene sequence: CDR1 SQVTM, CDR2 ANQGSEA. The CDR3 sequence is 14 residues long. The V gene lost 3 bases and the J gene lost 2 bases, with 13 bases spanning the gap. The CDR3 sequence is CSVDAREENYGYTF. Written as DNA, the CDR3 is TGCAGCGTTGATGCTCGGGAGGAAAACTATGGCTACACCTTC.

A word on this clonotype: At one boundary the junction diverges from the germline segment, which might be a read error. V usage is TRBV7-8 and J usage is TRBJ2-3, with 7 bases matching TRBD1. The CDR3 sequence is 12 residues long. Germline lookup yields CDR1 SGHVS and CDR2 FQNEAQ. The CDR3 nucleotides are TGTGCCAGCAGCTTACAGGGGGATACGCGGTATTTT. Protein sequence: CASSLQGDTRYF.

J is TRBJ1-1 and V is TRBV5-1; TRBD1 is a possible D gene (5 bases). Germline-derived CDR1 and CDR2 are SGHRS and YFSETQ. This CDR3 spans 14 amino acids. V was pared by 2 bases and J by 4 bases, with 12 bases between. CDR3 nucleotide sequence: TGCGCCAGCAGCTTTGGGACGGACGTCACTGAAGCTTTCTTT. Amino acids: CASSFGTDVTEAFF.

This clonotype was seen only a few times. The chain links TRBV6-1 to TRBJ1-5; 7 bases agree with TRBD1. CDR3 length equals 15 residues. CDR1 is MNHNS, CDR2 SASEGT, per germline. The trim removed 6 bases at V and 0 bases at J, leaving 5 bases unmatched. The CDR3 coding sequence is TGTGCCAGCAGACCGGGACAGTATAGCAATCAGCCCCAGCATTTT. Protein sequence: CASRPGQYSNQPQHF.

The chain joins TRBV12-3 or TRBV12-4 to TRBJ1-6, with 7 bases that match TRBD1. With V trimmed by 5 bases and J by 7 bases, 5 bases remained unmatched. The CDR3 sequence is 14 residues long. CDR3 in amino acids: CASSATGRNSPLHF. The CDR3 nucleotides read TGTGCCAGCAGTGCGACAGGGAGGAATTCACCCCTCCACTTT.

The V call is TRBV20-1, the J call TRBJ1-2; TRBD1 matches 7 bases. The CDR3 is made up of 14 amino acids. The germline V gene encodes CDR1 DFQATT and CDR2 SNEGSKA (reference sequence). The J segment lost 4 bases and the V segment lost 2 bases, leaving 7 bases of the junction unmatched. In DNA form, the CDR3 reads TGCAGTGCTAGAAGAGACAGGGATGGCTATGGCTACACCTTC. This codes for CSARRDRDGYGYTF.

In this sample, this clonotype turned up once. The chain carries TRBV2 and TRBJ2-1; TRBD2 matches 7 bases. There are 15 residues in the CDR3. CDR1 is SNHLY, CDR2 FYNNEI, per germline. V gave up 4 bases and J gave up 2 bases; unmatched junction bases: 5. This CDR3 is CASSADRGAYNEQFF. CDR3 DNA: TGTGCCAGCAGTGCCGACCGGGGGGCCTACAATGAGCAGTTCTTC.

The chain uses TRBV19 and TRBJ1-1; the match to TRBD1 covers 11 bases. The germline V gene encodes CDR1 LNHDA and CDR2 SQIVND (reference sequence). The CDR3 is 15 residues long. V shed 4 bases and J 10 bases; nucleotides not matched to a gene: 11. The DNA for the CDR3 is TGTGCCAGTAGTACCGGGACAGGGGGGAAGGAGGCAGCTTTCTTT. It encodes CASSTGTGGKEAAFF. The whole variable domain, filled in from reference TRBV19 and TRBJ1-1, reads DGGITQSPKYLFRKEGQNVTLSCEQNLNHDAMYWYRQDPGQGLRLIYYSQIVNDFQKGDIAEGYSVSREKKESFPLTVTSAQKNPTAFYLCASSTGTGGKEAAFFGQGTRLTVV.

To note about this clonotype: A junction boundary mismatches the germline segment, possibly from a read error. The rearrangement joins TRBV6-1 to TRBJ2-5; D not certain. This CDR3 has 16 amino acids. Per the germline V gene, CDR1 is MNHNS and CDR2 is SASEGT. CDR3 region: CAISESRTAGPETQYF. The CDR3 DNA follows: TGTGCCATCAGTGAGTCAAGGACCGCCGGCCCAGAGACCCAGTACTTC.

The chain uses TRBV10-1 and TRBJ1-2; a possible D gene is TRBD1 (5 bases). CDR3 length: 15 amino acids. V was cut by 6 bases and J by 3 bases, with 17 bases left in between. CDR1 WNHNN and CDR2 SYGVQD come from the germline V gene (reference sequence). CDR3 sequence (DNA): TGCGCCAGCAGCCAAACCCCCGGGACCTACTATGGCTACACCTTC. Encoded protein: CASSQTPGTYYGYTF.

This clonotype was observed a handful of times. This chain links TRBV12-3 or TRBV12-4 with TRBJ2-1; 7 positions match TRBD2. This CDR3 is 15 amino acids long. After removal of 7 bases from V and 6 bases from J, the junction contained 12 bases not matched to a gene. The DNA for the CDR3 is TGTGCCAGCAACCTCCGAGGACTAGGGACCAATGAGCAGTTCTTC. It yields the protein CASNLRGLGTNEQFF.